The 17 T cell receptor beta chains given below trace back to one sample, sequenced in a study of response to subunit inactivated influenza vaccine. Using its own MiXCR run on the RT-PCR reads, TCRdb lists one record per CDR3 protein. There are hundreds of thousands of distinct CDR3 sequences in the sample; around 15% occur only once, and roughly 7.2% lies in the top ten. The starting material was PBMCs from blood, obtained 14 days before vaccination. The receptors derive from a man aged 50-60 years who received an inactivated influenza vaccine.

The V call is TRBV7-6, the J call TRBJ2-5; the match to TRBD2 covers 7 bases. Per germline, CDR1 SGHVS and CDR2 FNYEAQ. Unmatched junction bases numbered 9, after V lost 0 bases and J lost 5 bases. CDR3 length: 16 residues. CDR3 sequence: CASSLAGGSLLETQYF. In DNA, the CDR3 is TGTGCCAGCAGCTTAGCAGGCGGGAGTCTTTTGGAGACCCAGTACTTC.

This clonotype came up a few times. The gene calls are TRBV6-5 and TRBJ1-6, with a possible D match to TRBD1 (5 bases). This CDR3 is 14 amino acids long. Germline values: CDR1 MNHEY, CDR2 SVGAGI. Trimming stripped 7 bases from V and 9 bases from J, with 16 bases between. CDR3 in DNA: TGTGCCAGCATTTATAGGGGAATAGGTTCACCCCTCCACTTT. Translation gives CASIYRGIGSPLHF.

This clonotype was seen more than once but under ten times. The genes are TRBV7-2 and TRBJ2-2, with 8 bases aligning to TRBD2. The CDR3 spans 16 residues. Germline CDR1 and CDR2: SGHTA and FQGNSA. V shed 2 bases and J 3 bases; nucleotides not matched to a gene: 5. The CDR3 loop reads CASSLRGRPYTGELFF. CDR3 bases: TGTGCCAGCAGCTTACGCGGGAGGCCATACACCGGGGAGCTGTTTTTT.

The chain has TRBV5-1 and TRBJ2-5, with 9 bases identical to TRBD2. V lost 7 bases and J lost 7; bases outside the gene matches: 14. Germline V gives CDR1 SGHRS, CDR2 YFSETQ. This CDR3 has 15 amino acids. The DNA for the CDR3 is TGCGCCAGCTCCCGGACGGCGGGAGGGCTCGGGACCCAGTACTTC. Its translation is CASSRTAGGLGTQYF.

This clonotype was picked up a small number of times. CDR3 in DNA: TGTGCCAGCTCACGAGCCAGTAACTATGGCTACACCTTC. Its translation is CASSRASNYGYTF. The chain has TRBV18 and TRBJ1-2; D call uncertain. V shed 4 bases and J shed 1 base, with 7 bases lying between them. The CDR3 has 13 amino acids. The germline CDR1 and CDR2 sequences are KGHSH and LQKENI.

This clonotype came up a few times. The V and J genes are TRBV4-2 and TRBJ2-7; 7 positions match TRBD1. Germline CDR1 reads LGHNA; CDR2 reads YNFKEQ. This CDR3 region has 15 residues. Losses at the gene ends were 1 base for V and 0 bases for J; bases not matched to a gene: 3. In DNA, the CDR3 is TGTGCCAGCAGCCAAGGGACAGGCGTCTCCTACGAGCAGTACTTC. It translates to CASSQGTGVSYEQYF.

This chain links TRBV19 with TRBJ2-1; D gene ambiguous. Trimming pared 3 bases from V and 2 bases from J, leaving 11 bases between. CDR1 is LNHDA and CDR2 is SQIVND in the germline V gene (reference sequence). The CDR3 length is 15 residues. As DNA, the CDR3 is TGTGCCAGTAGTATTGACGGTGGGCCCTACAATGAGCAGTTCTTC. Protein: CASSIDGGPYNEQFF.

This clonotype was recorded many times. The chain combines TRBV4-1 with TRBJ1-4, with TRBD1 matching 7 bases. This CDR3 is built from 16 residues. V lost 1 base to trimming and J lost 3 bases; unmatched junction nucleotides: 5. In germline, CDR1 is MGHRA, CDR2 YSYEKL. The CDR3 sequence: CASSQAIGTANEKLFF. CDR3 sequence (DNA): TGCGCCAGCAGCCAAGCTATCGGGACAGCTAATGAAAAACTGTTTTTT.

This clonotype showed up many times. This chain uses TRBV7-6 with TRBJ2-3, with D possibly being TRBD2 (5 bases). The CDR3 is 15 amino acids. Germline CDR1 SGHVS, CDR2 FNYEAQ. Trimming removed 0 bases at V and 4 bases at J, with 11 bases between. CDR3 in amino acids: CASSLAGGRSDTQYF. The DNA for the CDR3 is TGTGCCAGCAGCTTAGCTGGAGGTCGCTCAGATACGCAGTATTTT.

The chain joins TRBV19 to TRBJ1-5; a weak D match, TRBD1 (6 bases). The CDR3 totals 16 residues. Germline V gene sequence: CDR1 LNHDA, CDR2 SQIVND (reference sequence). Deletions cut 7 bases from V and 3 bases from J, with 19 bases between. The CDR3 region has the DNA TGTGCCAGTAAAGGGACACCGGGGAGCGACAATCAGCCCCAGCATTTT. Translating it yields CASKGTPGSDNQPQHF.

CDR3 amino acids: CSVEERLAGEDEQYF. In DNA, the CDR3 is TGCAGCGTTGAAGAGAGACTAGCGGGAGAGGACGAGCAGTACTTC. This chain joins TRBV29-1 and TRBJ2-7, with 12 bases matching TRBD2. There are 15 residues in the CDR3. Germline V gives CDR1 SQVTM, CDR2 ANQGSEA. V shed 0 bases and J 5 bases; nucleotides not matched to a gene: 5.

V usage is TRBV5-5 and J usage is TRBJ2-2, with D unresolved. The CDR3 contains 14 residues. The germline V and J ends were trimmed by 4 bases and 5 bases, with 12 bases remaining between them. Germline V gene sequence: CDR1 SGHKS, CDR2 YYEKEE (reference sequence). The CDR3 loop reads CASSIDHWTGELFF. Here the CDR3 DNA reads TGTGCCAGCAGCATCGACCACTGGACCGGGGAGCTGTTTTTT.

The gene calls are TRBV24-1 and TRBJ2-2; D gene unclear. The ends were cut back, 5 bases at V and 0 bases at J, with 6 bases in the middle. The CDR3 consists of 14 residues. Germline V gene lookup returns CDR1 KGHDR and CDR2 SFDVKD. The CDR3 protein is CATSVGPNTGELFF. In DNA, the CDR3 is TGTGCCACCAGTGTAGGTCCGAACACCGGGGAGCTGTTTTTT.

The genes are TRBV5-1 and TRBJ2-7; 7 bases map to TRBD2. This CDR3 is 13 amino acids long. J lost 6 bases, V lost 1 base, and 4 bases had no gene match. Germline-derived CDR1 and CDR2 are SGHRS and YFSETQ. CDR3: CASSLSGGIEQYF. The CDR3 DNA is TGCGCCAGCAGCTTGTCGGGGGGTATCGAGCAGTACTTC.

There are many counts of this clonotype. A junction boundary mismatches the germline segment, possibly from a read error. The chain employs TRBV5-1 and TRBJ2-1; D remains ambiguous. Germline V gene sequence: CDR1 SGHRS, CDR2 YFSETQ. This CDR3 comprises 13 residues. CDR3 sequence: CASSLDGYNEQFF. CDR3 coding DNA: TGTGCCAGCAGCTTGGACGGTTACAATGAGCAGTTCTTC. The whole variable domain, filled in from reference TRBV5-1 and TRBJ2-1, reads KAGVTQTPRYLIKTRGQQVTLSCSPISGHRSVSWYQQTPGQGLQFLFEYFSETQRNKGNFPGRFSGRQFSNSRSEMNVSTLELGDSALYLCASSLDGYNEQFFGPGTRLTVL.

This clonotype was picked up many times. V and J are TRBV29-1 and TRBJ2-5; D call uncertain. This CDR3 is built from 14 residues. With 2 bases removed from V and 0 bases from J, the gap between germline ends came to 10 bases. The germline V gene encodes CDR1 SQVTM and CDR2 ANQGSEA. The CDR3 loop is CSVEPLGDQETQYF. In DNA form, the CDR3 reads TGCAGCGTTGAACCTTTGGGTGACCAAGAGACCCAGTACTTC. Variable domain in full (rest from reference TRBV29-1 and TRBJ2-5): SAVISQKPSRDICQRGTSLTIQCQVDSQVTMMFWYRQQPGQSLTLIATANQGSEATYESGFVIDKFPISRPNLTFSTLTVSNMSPEDSSIYLCSVEPLGDQETQYFGPGTRLLVL.

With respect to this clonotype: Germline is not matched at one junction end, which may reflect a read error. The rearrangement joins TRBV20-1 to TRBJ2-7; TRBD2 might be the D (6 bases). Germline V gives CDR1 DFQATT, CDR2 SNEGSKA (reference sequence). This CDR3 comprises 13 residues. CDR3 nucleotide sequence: TGCAGTGCCAGAGGGCCTAGCGTCTACGAGCAGTACTTC. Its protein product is CSARGPSVYEQYF.